This T cell receptor (beta chain) was documented in a study of blood T cell repertoires in COVID-19. About the research overall: The study drew acute and convalescent COVID-19 samples from the United States, Italy and Spain. Sample material is recorded as cDNA or gDNA derived from T cells, B-cell-depleted T cells, or PBMCs.

Authors' methods: Estimation of nucleated cell counts relied on the amplification of reference gene primers. Assay used: immunoSEQ multiplex PCR; TCRdb lists only in-frame clones, some missing. V and J calls and clone size follow that table, whereas D and trimming were derived from the DNA. The table lists about 48,000 clones, 65% to 90% of them singletons. Unmatched junction bases numbered 9, after V lost 2 bases and J lost 0 bases. Germline loops: CDR1 MGHRA, CDR2 YSYEKL. The CDR3 covers 19 residues. This chain links TRBV4-1 with TRBJ2-3; 12 nucleotides agree with TRBD2. The sequencing input was peripheral blood. The clonotype comes from an elderly woman with acute or convalescent COVID-19. CDR3 loop: CASSQTATSGGTSTDTQYF. CDR3 DNA: TGCGCCAGCAGCCAAACTGCGACTAGCGGGGGAACTAGCACAGATACGCAGTATTTT.